This paragraph reports one TCR beta chain. The data originate from a study of CD8 T cells in Susac syndrome. The germline V gene has CDR1 MNHNY and CDR2 SVGAGI (reference sequence). CDR3 size: 15 residues. V was pared by 3 bases and J by 1 base, with 10 bases between. Reverse transcription of about 0.5 to 1 ug RNA was performed with random hexamers. TCRdb re-called the immunoSEQ multiplex PCR reads through MiXCR, storing one row per CDR3 protein. The sample has about 69,000 distinct CDR3 sequences; over 75% are singletons. Sequencing was carried out using CD8+ T cells from PBMCs. J is TRBJ1-5 and V is TRBV6-6; no clear D. The TCR was taken from a human donor with multiple sclerosis. CDR3 amino acids: CASSYHPGSNQPQHF. CDR3 nucleotide sequence: TGTGCCAGCAGTTATCACCCTGGAAGCAATCAGCCCCAGCATTTT.